This T cell receptor beta chain was observed in a study of OX40 agonist ivuxolimab in advanced cancers. Exclusion of a patient followed from autoimmune disease history or systemic immunosuppression. Overall study results and limits: Antigens targeted by the expanded peripheral T cells were not determined.

Remarks on this clone: What it binds is unknown.

The V gene lost 5 bases and the J gene lost 2 bases, with 7 bases spanning the gap. Per the germline V gene, CDR1 is SEHNR and CDR2 is FQNEAQ (reference sequence). The CDR3 consists of 14 residues. Data came from immunoSEQ multiplex PCR; TCRdb stores just in-frame clones and leaves some out. The sample records 55,000 to 90,000 clones, around 86% being singletons. The V gene is TRBV7-9, the J gene TRBJ1-6; no clear D gene. Sample: CD4+ or CD8+ T cells sorted from blood, taken in a trial of the OX40 agonist ivuxolimab. This TCR derives from an adult with an advanced solid tumor such as melanoma, head and neck, liver or kidney cancer. Written as DNA, the CDR3 is TGTGCCAGCAGCCCCAGTACCTATAATTCACCCCTCCACTTT. Translation gives CASSPSTYNSPLHF.